These 32 T cell receptor beta chains came from one sample sequenced in a study of response to subunit inactivated influenza vaccine. In TCRdb, the RT-PCR reads were re-called with MiXCR into one record per CDR3 protein. Among 430,000 or so distinct CDR3 sequences, roughly 9.7% were seen once, and the ten largest hold about an eighth. The sample here was PBMCs from blood, taken roughly 48 days after vaccination. These receptors were obtained from a man aged 45-65 years who received an inactivated influenza vaccine.

This clonotype was picked up a small number of times. The V gene is TRBV29-1, the J gene TRBJ2-3; D gene ambiguous. V was pared by 2 bases and J by 3 bases, with 12 bases between. Germline CDR1 is SQVTM and CDR2 is ANQGSEA. The CDR3 runs 14 residues. The DNA for the CDR3 is TGCAGCGTTGAAACTCGGCGTGGAACAGATACGCAGTATTTT. It encodes CSVETRRGTDTQYF.

The table lists this clonotype with a few counts. This chain joins TRBV3-1 and TRBJ2-6; D gene ambiguous. Germline loops: CDR1 LGHDT, CDR2 YNNKEL (reference sequence). CDR3 length: 16 residues. V was cut by 4 bases and J by 0 bases, with 10 bases left in between. The DNA of the CDR3 is TGTGCCAGCAGCCCGAGAGGCAACTCTGGGGCCAACGTCCTGACTTTC. Its translation is CASSPRGNSGANVLTF.

The chain is built from TRBV6-2 or TRBV6-3 and TRBJ2-5; no clear D gene. In germline, CDR1 is MNHEY, CDR2 SVGEGT. This CDR3 has 12 amino acids. The V gene lost 0 bases and the J gene lost 13 bases, with 12 bases spanning the gap. In nucleotides, the CDR3 is TGTGCCAGCAGTTACTCGGAGACCCAGCCGTACTTC. Its translation: CASSYSETQPYF.

This clonotype was detected a few times. The rearrangement links TRBV20-1 to TRBJ2-3; tentative D call: TRBD2 (6 bases). The length of the CDR3 is 17 residues. Germline CDR1 reads DFQATT; CDR2 reads SNEGSKA (reference sequence). Trimming pared 5 bases from V and 10 bases from J, leaving 31 bases between. This CDR3 reads CSAVPHTDLNPGDPQYF. CDR3 nucleotides: TGCAGTGCTGTCCCGCATACAGACCTCAACCCGGGGGATCCGCAGTATTTT.

This clonotype came up a few times. J is TRBJ2-5 and V is TRBV11-2; D may be TRBD2 (5 bases). This CDR3 comprises 14 residues. Germline CDR1 and CDR2: SGHAT and FQNNGV. Trimming shortened V by 5 bases and J by 5 bases, and 15 bases separated the two germline ends. The CDR3 DNA reads as TGTGCCAGCAGCCAAAGCGGAAGAGGGGAGACCCAGTACTTC. Protein product: CASSQSGRGETQYF. The full variable domain, rest sourced from reference TRBV11-2 and TRBJ2-5, is EAGVAQSPRYKIIEKRQSVAFWCNPISGHATLYWYQQILGQGPKLLIQFQNNGVVDDSQLPKDRFSAERLKGVDSTLKIQPAKLEDSAVYLCASSQSGRGETQYFGPGTRLLVL.

This clonotype has a handful of counts. This chain links TRBV25-1 with TRBJ2-5, with D maybe TRBD1 (6 bases). This CDR3 is built from 12 residues. The germline V and J ends were trimmed by 6 bases and 4 bases, with 9 bases remaining between them. CDR1 and CDR2 from the germline V gene are MGHDK and SYGVNS. The CDR3 reads CASRSGAETQYF. The DNA of the CDR3 is TGTGCCAGCAGATCAGGGGCAGAGACCCAGTACTTC.

This clonotype appeared many times. The rearrangement links TRBV7-9 to TRBJ2-3; D is possibly TRBD1 (6 bases). The CDR3 is made up of 14 amino acids. Trimming cost V 3 bases and J 3 bases, with 10 bases left between them. CDR1 is SEHNR and CDR2 is FQNEAQ in the germline V gene (reference sequence). CDR3 amino acids: CASSFGQTTDTQYF. The CDR3 DNA reads as TGTGCCAGCAGCTTCGGACAGACTACAGATACGCAGTATTTT.

In its sample, this clonotype was seen a few times. The J gene is TRBJ1-3, the V gene TRBV12-3 or TRBV12-4, with D possibly TRBD1 on 6 matching bases. This CDR3 spans 15 amino acids. V was shortened by 6 bases and J by 0 bases, with 12 bases between the two germline ends. Here the CDR3 reads CASSRQGTSGNTIYF. CDR3 nucleotides: TGTGCCAGCAGCCGGCAGGGGACCTCTGGAAACACCATATATTTT.

This clonotype was counted a few times. The chain combines TRBV5-1 with TRBJ1-5, with D hard to call. The germline CDR1 and CDR2 sequences are SGHRS and YFSETQ. The CDR3 is 13 residues long. V lost 4 bases and J lost 3, with 8 bases in between. The CDR3 bases are TGCGCCAGCAGCATAGACCACAATCAGCCCCAGCATTTT. As protein: CASSIDHNQPQHF.

This clonotype was detected only a few times. V and J are TRBV15 and TRBJ2-3; TRBD2 matches at 7 bases. The CDR3 spans 16 residues. Germline lookup yields CDR1 LNHNV and CDR2 YYDKDF (reference sequence). The trim removed 3 bases at V and 2 bases at J, leaving 8 bases unmatched. CDR3 loop: CATSSGGGWTTDTQYF. In DNA form, the CDR3 reads TGTGCCACCAGCAGTGGGGGGGGGTGGACCACAGATACGCAGTATTTT. The full variable domain, rest sourced from reference TRBV15 and TRBJ2-3, is DAMVIQNPRYQVTQFGKPVTLSCSQTLNHNVMYWYQQKSSQAPKLLFHYYDKDFNNEADTPDNFQSRRPNTSFCFLDIRSPGLGDTAMYLCATSSGGGWTTDTQYFGPGTRLTVL.

The CDR3 nucleotides read TGTGCCAGCACGTTCCTGCGTGACCAGTACTTC. It is translated as CASTFLRDQYF. The chain recombines TRBV6-5 with TRBJ2-5; D unclear. V was shortened by 7 bases and J by 10 bases, with 13 bases between the two germline ends. The germline V gene encodes CDR1 MNHEY and CDR2 SVGAGI. The CDR3 is made up of 11 amino acids.

The V gene is TRBV7-2, the J gene TRBJ2-7; 11 positions agree with TRBD1. V shed 5 bases, J shed 5 bases, and the junction held 8 bases outside the gene matches. Germline CDR1 is SGHTA and CDR2 is FQGNSA. The CDR3 runs 15 residues. CDR3 bases: TGTGCCAGCAGCGGGAGGACAGGGGGCATCGACGAGCAGTACTTC. It translates to CASSGRTGGIDEQYF.

CDR3 loop: CATSDRDWGDTDTQYF. CDR3 sequence (DNA): TGTGCCACCAGTGATCGGGACTGGGGCGACACAGATACGCAGTATTTT. The gene calls are TRBV24-1 and TRBJ2-3; D might be TRBD2 (6 bases). The V gene's germline CDR1 is KGHDR and CDR2 SFDVKD. V gave up 3 bases and J gave up 2 bases, with 14 bases separating them. The CDR3 totals 16 residues.

At least ten counts were recorded for this clonotype. V usage is TRBV12-3 or TRBV12-4 and J usage is TRBJ2-7; D remains ambiguous. The length of the CDR3 is 15 residues. Trimming removed 2 bases at V and 1 base at J, with 12 bases between. CDR3 in DNA: TGTGCCAGCAGTTTACAGGCCCTCCTTTCCTACGAGCAGTACTTC. As protein: CASSLQALLSYEQYF.

This clonotype has just a few counts. V is TRBV10-2 and J is TRBJ2-5; D is unresolved. This CDR3 is built from 14 residues. CDR1 is WSHSY, CDR2 SAAADI, per germline. Trimming shortened V by 1 base and J by 2 bases, and 8 bases separated the two germline ends. The CDR3 DNA reads as TGCGCCAGCAGTGAGTTTGGTCCACAAGAGACCCAGTACTTC. Protein sequence: CASSEFGPQETQYF.

The J gene is TRBJ2-1, the V gene TRBV7-2; TRBD2 aligns across 8 bases. CDR1 and CDR2 (germline): SGHTA, FQGNSA. Trimming at V came to 5 bases and at J to 8 bases, leaving 5 bases not matched to a gene. CDR3 length: 13 amino acids. CDR3 sequence reads: CASSRTSKHEQFF. CDR3 coding DNA: TGTGCCAGCAGCCGGACTAGCAAACATGAGCAGTTCTTC.

This clonotype was observed a few times. DNA for the CDR3: TGTGCCAGCAGCGTAGAAGCAAGAACCGGGGAGCTGTTTTTT. Translation gives CASSVEARTGELFF. J is TRBJ2-2 and V is TRBV9; D is unclear. The CDR3 consists of 14 residues. Trimming took 0 bases from V and 5 from J, leaving 8 bases between them. CDR1 and CDR2 from the germline V gene are SGDLS and YYNGEE.

The chain has TRBV2 and TRBJ2-7; no firm D call. CDR3 length: 12 residues. Germline assignment: CDR1 SNHLY and CDR2 FYNNEI. Trimming cost V 3 bases and J 3 bases, with 6 bases left between them. The CDR3 loop reads CASSDKGYEQYF. CDR3 in DNA: TGTGCCAGCAGTGATAAGGGCTACGAGCAGTACTTC.

This clonotype has more than one count but fewer than ten. The chain couples TRBV12-3 or TRBV12-4 to TRBJ2-7, with TRBD1 as a possible D gene (5 bases). CDR3 length: 12 amino acids. V was clipped by 6 bases and J by 6 bases, with 12 bases between them. This CDR3 reads CASSTDSPEQYF. CDR3 nucleotide sequence: TGTGCCAGCAGCACAGACAGCCCCGAGCAGTACTTC.

This clonotype came up a few times. The chain couples TRBV5-1 to TRBJ2-3; D is perhaps TRBD1 or TRBD2 (5 bases each). Germline V gene lookup returns CDR1 SGHRS and CDR2 YFSETQ. Trimming pared 0 bases from V and 7 bases from J, leaving 9 bases between. This CDR3 comprises 13 residues. CDR3 amino acids: CASSLASGHTQYF. CDR3 DNA sequence: TGCGCCAGCAGCTTGGCATCGGGACATACGCAGTATTTT.

This clonotype was counted only a few times. The gene calls are TRBV27 and TRBJ1-3; 7 nucleotides align to TRBD1. Germline lookup yields CDR1 MNHEY and CDR2 SMNVEV (reference sequence). The CDR3 is 14 amino acids. The ends lost 6 bases at V and 4 bases at J; junction bases unmatched: 6. In DNA, the CDR3 is TGTGCCAGCAGCCAAACAGGGGTCGGAAACACCATATATTTT. It yields the protein CASSQTGVGNTIYF.

The DNA for the CDR3 is TGTGCCACCCAGGGCTTGGGGCCAGATACGCAGTATTTT. Residues: CATQGLGPDTQYF. The J gene is TRBJ2-3, the V gene TRBV24-1, with a tentative D call TRBD1 (5 bases). The CDR3 has 13 amino acids. Germline assignment: CDR1 KGHDR and CDR2 SFDVKD. The V gene lost 9 bases and the J gene lost 4 bases, with 13 bases spanning the gap.

This clonotype was observed a few times. J is TRBJ2-7 and V is TRBV5-1; 10 nucleotides agree with TRBD1. V lost 3 bases and J lost 4; bases outside the gene matches: 4. Germline V gene sequence: CDR1 SGHRS, CDR2 YFSETQ. This CDR3 is 14 amino acids long. CDR3 nucleotide sequence: TGCGCCAGCAGCTGGGACAGGGGAGGGTACGAGCAGTACTTC. Amino acids: CASSWDRGGYEQYF.

This clonotype was recorded at least ten times. The chain has TRBV6-5 and TRBJ2-7; D perhaps matches TRBD1 (5 bases). This CDR3 region has 13 residues. Germline V gene data show CDR1 as MNHEY and CDR2 as SVGAGI. Between the trimmed V and J ends, which lost 4 bases and 6 bases, there was a span of 13 bases. CDR3 nucleotides: TGTGCCAGCAGTTCGCCAGGGTCTTCCGAGCAGTACTTC. Protein product: CASSSPGSSEQYF.

This clonotype was recorded many times. This chain connects TRBV12-3 or TRBV12-4 to TRBJ2-3, with 12 nucleotides matching TRBD2. Unmatched junction bases numbered 4, after V lost 5 bases and J lost 1 base. There are 16 residues in the CDR3. The CDR3 DNA reads as TGTGCCAGCAGTGGGAGACTAGCGGGGGGCACAGATACGCAGTATTTT. Translated, it gives CASSGRLAGGTDTQYF.

The chain links TRBV21-1 to TRBJ1-6. TRBV21-1 is a listed pseudogene. There are 15 residues in the CDR3. CDR3 residues: CASSKGGPNNSPLHF. CDR3 sequence (DNA): TGTGCCAGCAGCAAAGGCGGACCCAATAATTCACCCCTCCACTTT.

V and J are TRBV28 and TRBJ1-5, with D hard to call. Germline loops: CDR1 MDHEN, CDR2 SYDVKM. The CDR3 covers 14 residues. The V gene lost 6 bases and the J gene lost 3 bases, with 12 bases spanning the gap. CDR3 sequence reads: CASSPLGPNQPQHF. The CDR3 region has the DNA TGTGCCAGCAGCCCACTTGGACCCAATCAGCCCCAGCATTTT.

The rearrangement joins TRBV12-3 or TRBV12-4 to TRBJ2-5, with TRBD2 matching over 11 bases. The ends lost 5 bases at V and 5 bases at J; junction bases unmatched: 16. The CDR3 sequence is 18 residues long. CDR3 sequence reads: CASSPPATSGRFRETQYF. As DNA, the CDR3 is TGTGCCAGCAGTCCCCCAGCTACTAGCGGGAGATTTCGGGAGACCCAGTACTTC.

This clonotype was seen many times. The CDR3 bases are TGCAGTGCTAGAGATGGACTAGCGGATTTCTCTGGGGCCAACGTCCTGACTTTC. It translates to CSARDGLADFSGANVLTF. The chain has TRBV20-1 and TRBJ2-6, with 10 bases aligning to TRBD2. The CDR3 sequence is 18 residues long. Germline CDR1 DFQATT, CDR2 SNEGSKA (reference sequence). The junction had 5 bases not matched to a gene; V was cut back by 0 bases and J by 0 bases.

The rearrangement uses TRBV7-3 and TRBJ2-7, with D possibly being TRBD2 (6 bases). This CDR3 is 17 amino acids long. V was cut by 2 bases and J by 4 bases, with 21 bases left in between. Germline V CDR1 and CDR2: SGHTA, FQGTGA. CDR3 sequence reads: CASSLWRDPTQIYEQYF. In DNA, the CDR3 is TGTGCCAGCAGCTTATGGCGGGACCCCACCCAAATATACGAGCAGTACTTC. Full variable domain (rest looked up from reference TRBV7-3 and TRBJ2-7): GAGVSQTPSNKVTEKGKYVELRCDPISGHTALYWYRQSLGQGPEFLIYFQGTGAADDSGLPNDRFFAVRPEGSVSTLKIQRTERGDSAVYLCASSLWRDPTQIYEQYFGPGTRLTVT.

This clonotype was observed at least ten times. The chain uses TRBV6-2 or TRBV6-3 and TRBJ2-7, with D unresolved. Trimming shortened V by 5 bases and J by 4 bases, and 6 bases separated the two germline ends. Germline V gene sequence: CDR1 MNHEY, CDR2 SVGEGT. The CDR3 has 11 residues. For the CDR3, the DNA is TGTGCCAGCAGTACCTTATACGAGCAGTACTTC. Its protein is CASSTLYEQYF.

The chain carries TRBV11-1 and TRBJ2-2, with D perhaps matching TRBD1 (5 bases). From germline, CDR1 is SGHAT and CDR2 FQDESV (reference sequence). With 2 bases removed from V and 4 bases from J, the gap between germline ends came to 8 bases. The CDR3 has 14 amino acids. CDR3 DNA sequence: TGTGCCAGCAGCTTATTCAGGGCCACCGGGGAGCTGTTTTTT. Its translation: CASSLFRATGELFF. Based on the CDR3 plus reference TRBV11-1 and TRBJ2-2, the full variable domain is EAEVAQSPRYKITEKSQAVAFWCDPISGHATLYWYRQILGQGPELLVQFQDESVVDDSQLPKDRFSAERLKGVDSTLKIQPAELGDSAMYLCASSLFRATGELFFGEGSRLTVL.